The rows below give T cell receptor beta chains drawn from one sample of a study of regulatory T cells in long-lasting Graves disease. TCRdb re-analysed the multiplex PCR reads in MiXCR, keeping a single row per CDR3 protein. The repertoire holds more than 350,000 distinct CDR3 sequences, roughly 21% seen once, with approximately 15% in the top ten. The specimen was peripheral blood mononuclear cells (PBMCs), collected when the disease was refractory, from a patient treated with antithyroid drugs. The receptors here all came from a female donor with Graves disease. The CDR3 runs from the conserved cysteine through the conserved F or W. D genes are given only for firm matches. A clone size is listed for some rows: how often the clone was seen (once, few, many), or a class if it is expanded.

D | J | size | V | CDR3 | DNA
- | TRBJ2-7 | - | TRBV3-1 | CASSQTDSPLSYEQYF | TGTGCCAGCAGCCAAACAGACAGCCCCCTCTCCTACGAGCAGTACTTC
TRBD1 | TRBJ2-5 | few | TRBV18 | CASSLRDRQISETQYF | TGTGCCAGCTCACTCCGGGACAGGCAGATTTCAGAGACCCAGTACTTC
TRBD1 | TRBJ1-1 | - | TRBV20-1 | CSAREGAQMNTEAFF | TGCAGTGCCAGAGAGGGGGCGCAAATGAACACTGAAGCTTTCTTT
TRBD2 | TRBJ2-7 | few | TRBV6-1 | CASHSSGYEQYF | TGTGCCAGTCATTCTAGCGGCTACGAGCAGTACTTC
TRBD1 | TRBJ1-3 | - | TRBV30 | CAWSAGQVSGNTIYF | TGTGCCTGGAGTGCGGGACAGGTCTCTGGAAACACCATATATTTT
TRBD1 | TRBJ1-4 | many | TRBV28 | CASSLGVTGEEKLFF | TGTGCCAGCAGTTTAGGAGTGACAGGGGAGGAAAAACTGTTTTTT
- | TRBJ1-2 | many | TRBV20-1 | CSAGGWAGVGYTF | TGCAGTGCTGGGGGCTGGGCCGGCGTAGGCTACACCTTC
- | TRBJ1-1 | many | TRBV30 | CAWSERGRDTEAFF | TGTGCCTGGAGTGAAAGGGGGAGGGACACTGAAGCTTTCTTT
- | TRBJ2-5 | many | TRBV28 | CASSPRGGSSETQYF | TGTGCCAGCAGTCCCAGGGGGGGGTCGTCGGAGACCCAGTACTTC
TRBD1 | TRBJ2-7 | many | TRBV7-2 | CASSLGGQGATEQYF | TGTGCCAGCAGCTTAGGGGGACAGGGGGCGACCGAGCAGTACTTC
TRBD1 | TRBJ2-2 | few | TRBV20-1 | CSATGGMGGELFF | TGCAGTGCCACAGGGGGGATGGGCGGGGAGCTGTTTTTT
- | TRBJ2-7 | many | TRBV2 | CASSDIPFRVDFEQYF | TGTGCCAGCAGTGACATCCCATTTAGGGTAGATTTCGAGCAGTACTTC
TRBD1 | TRBJ1-1 | few | TRBV6-5 | CASSYLPIRGQGGDTEAFF | TGTGCCAGCAGTTACCTCCCGATCCGGGGACAGGGGGGAGACACTGAAGCTTTCTTT
TRBD2 | TRBJ2-3 | - | TRBV29-1 | CSALAGGFSTDTQYF | TGCAGCGCTTTAGCGGGAGGATTTAGCACAGATACGCAGTATTTT
- | TRBJ2-7 | few | TRBV6-2/TRBV6-3 | CASSYGAGPYEQYF | TGTGCCAGCAGTTACGGGGCAGGACCCTACGAGCAGTACTTC
- | TRBJ1-2 | - | TRBV19 | CASSTVVRDAYGYTF | TGTGCCAGTAGTACGGTGGTCAGGGACGCCTATGGCTACACCTTC
TRBD2 | TRBJ2-7 | - | TRBV7-6 | CASSWDTSGTYEQYF | TGTGCCAGCAGCTGGGACACTAGCGGGACTTACGAGCAGTACTTC
- | TRBJ2-4 | - | TRBV2 | CASSVTSVKNIQYF | TGTGCCAGCAGTGTAACAAGCGTCAAAAACATTCAGTACTTC
- | TRBJ1-2 | many | TRBV6-1 | CASSLCAQENYGYTF | TGTGCCAGCAGCCTCTGCGCTCAGGAGAACTATGGCTACACCTTC
- | TRBJ2-3 | - | TRBV7-2 | CASSLELSSTDTQYF | TGTGCCAGCAGCTTAGAGCTATCCTCCACAGATACGCAGTATTTT
- | TRBJ2-7 | few | TRBV5-1 | CASSLAFSVPGYEQYF | TGCGCCAGCAGCTTGGCTTTTTCTGTACCGGGCTACGAGCAGTACTTC
- | TRBJ2-3 | many | TRBV28 | CASSLGSSTDTQYF | TGTGCCAGCAGTTTAGGCTCTAGCACAGATACGCAGTATTTT
- | TRBJ1-1 | many | TRBV27 | CASRKETEDTEAFF | TGTGCCAGCAGAAAGGAGACAGAGGACACTGAAGCTTTCTTT
- | TRBJ1-1 | many | TRBV7-9 | CASSLERGREAFF | TGTGCCAGCAGCTTAGAAAGGGGACGTGAAGCTTTCTTT
- | TRBJ1-2 | many | TRBV6-1 | CASSEGSYGYTF | TGTGCCAGCAGTGAAGGCAGCTATGGCTACACCTTC
TRBD2 | TRBJ2-5 | - | TRBV29-1 | CSVERTSWETQYF | TGCAGCGTTGAGCGGACTAGCTGGGAGACCCAGTACTTC
- | TRBJ2-7 | - | TRBV20-1 | CSARGGQTYEQYF | TGCAGTGCTAGGGGGGGACAAACCTACGAGCAGTACTTC
- | TRBJ2-7 | many | TRBV13 | CASSIRNRVREQYF | TGTGCCAGCAGCATCAGAAACAGGGTGCGCGAGCAGTACTTC
- | TRBJ2-7 | many | TRBV28 | CASSTFGRWSEQYF | TGTGCCAGCAGCACTTTTGGGAGGTGGAGCGAGCAGTACTTC
- | TRBJ2-6 | - | TRBV6-1 | CASTQSPSSGANVLTF | TGTGCCAGCACCCAAAGCCCAAGCTCTGGGGCCAACGTCCTGACTTTC
- | TRBJ1-1 | - | TRBV7-8 | CASSLLSYPELGSITTNTEAFF | TGTGCCAGCAGCTTACTTTCTTACCCCGAGCTCGGGAGCATCACAACAAACACTGAAGCTTTCTTT
TRBD1 | TRBJ2-7 | few | TRBV6-2/TRBV6-3 | CASSRGTGRNYEQYF | TGTGCCAGCAGCCGCGGGACAGGGAGAAACTACGAGCAGTACTTC
- | TRBJ2-7 | - | TRBV29-1 | CSVDPGGSAYEQYF | TGCAGCGTTGATCCCGGGGGTTCAGCCTACGAGCAGTACTTC
- | TRBJ2-6 | - | TRBV19 | CASATPGANVLTF | TGTGCCAGCGCCACGCCCGGGGCCAACGTCCTGACTTTC
TRBD2 | TRBJ2-5 | few | TRBV18 | CASSPPGGSGSRQETQYF | TGTGCCAGCTCACCGCCGGGGGGTAGCGGGAGTCGCCAAGAGACCCAGTACTTC
- | TRBJ2-7 | many | TRBV14 | CASSQEGNHEQYF | TGTGCCAGCAGCCAAGAAGGGAACCACGAGCAGTACTTC
TRBD2 | TRBJ2-7 | many | TRBV7-9 | CASSLGLAGAEQYF | TGTGCCAGCAGCTTGGGACTAGCGGGAGCCGAGCAGTACTTC
TRBD2 | TRBJ2-7 | many | TRBV5-1 | CASSWGLAGGSFGEQYF | TGCGCCAGCAGCTGGGGACTAGCGGGAGGATCGTTCGGCGAGCAGTACTTC
- | TRBJ1-5 | - | TRBV7-9 | CASAAGWGEGPQPQHF | TGTGCCAGCGCCGCCGGGTGGGGGGAAGGTCCTCAGCCCCAGCATTTT
- | TRBJ1-1 | - | TRBV30 | CAWNILSTEAFF | TGTGCCTGGAATATTCTAAGCACTGAAGCTTTCTTT
- | TRBJ1-4 | many | TRBV28 | CASSFVGDNEKLFF | TGTGCCAGCAGTTTCGTAGGGGACAATGAAAAACTGTTTTTT
- | TRBJ1-1 | - | TRBV9 | CASSVRLPLNTEAFF | TGTGCCAGCAGCGTCAGACTGCCTCTAAATACTGAAGCTTTCTTT
- | TRBJ1-4 | many | TRBV2 | CASSELFGEKLFF | TGTGCCAGCAGTGAATTGTTCGGGGAAAAACTGTTTTTT
- | TRBJ2-3 | few | TRBV3-1 | CASSPGAGTQYF | TGTGCCAGCAGCCCCGGAGCTGGGACGCAGTATTTT
- | TRBJ2-5 | many | TRBV28 | CASGDLQETQYF | TGTGCCAGCGGGGACCTACAAGAGACCCAGTACTTC
- | TRBJ1-2 | many | TRBV6-1 | CASRVSTVNYGYTF | TGTGCCAGCAGGGTTTCTACAGTAAACTATGGCTACACCTTC
TRBD1 | TRBJ2-2 | many | TRBV28 | CASSPVSGTGDSGELFF | TGTGCCAGCAGTCCCGTCTCAGGGACAGGGGATTCCGGGGAGCTGTTTTTT
- | TRBJ2-2 | few | TRBV9 | CASSGTAYTGELFF | TGTGCCAGCAGCGGGACAGCGTACACCGGGGAGCTGTTTTTT
TRBD2 | TRBJ2-7 | many | TRBV16 | CASSLTSGRAGEQYF | TGTGCCAGCAGCCTTACTAGCGGGAGGGCTGGCGAGCAGTACTTC
TRBD2 | TRBJ2-7 | - | TRBV29-1 | CSVGLAGYEQYF | TGCAGCGTAGGACTAGCGGGTTACGAGCAGTACTTC
- | TRBJ1-4 | - | TRBV2 | CASSDEGERAYEKLFF | TGTGCCAGCAGTGATGAGGGGGAGAGGGCTTATGAAAAACTGTTTTTT
TRBD2 | TRBJ2-5 | few | TRBV29-1 | CSVEGVAGGGETQYF | TGCAGCGTTGAGGGGGTAGCGGGAGGAGGCGAGACCCAGTACTTC
- | TRBJ2-7 | many | TRBV12-3/TRBV12-4 | CASRAGTASFYEQYF | TGTGCCAGCAGGGCCGGGACTGCCTCTTTTTACGAGCAGTACTTC
TRBD2 | TRBJ2-2 | few | TRBV9 | CASSGGLAGPNTGELFF | TGTGCCAGCAGCGGGGGACTAGCGGGACCGAACACCGGGGAGCTGTTTTTT
TRBD2 | TRBJ2-7 | many | TRBV28 | CASSSPVLAGGEQYF | TGTGCCAGCAGTTCCCCCGTACTAGCGGGAGGCGAGCAGTACTTC
TRBD2 | TRBJ2-1 | - | TRBV4-2 | CASSPRIAGDNEQFF | TGTGCCAGCAGCCCTCGAATAGCGGGAGACAATGAGCAGTTCTTC